Shown below are 24 T cell receptor beta chains from a single sample sequenced in a study of shared clonotypes between healthy human individuals. Profiling relied on immunoSEQ multiplex PCR, and the TCRdb table lists in-frame clones only, not all of them. The data hold 1.5 million to 1.9 million clones, with 95% to 99% observed a single time. The sequencing input was naive CD4+ T cells sorted from blood. Subset noted: CD45RA+ positively selected. The receptor set was obtained from a man aged 25 to 40 in good health.

This clone was seen only once. This chain uses TRBV6-1 with TRBJ2-1; perhaps TRBD1 as D (5 bases). The germline V gene encodes CDR1 MNHNS and CDR2 SASEGT. Trimming shortened V by 6 bases and J by 0 bases, and 12 bases separated the two germline ends. The CDR3 totals 15 residues. The CDR3 nucleotides are TGTGCCAGCAGGGGGCCTAGGAGCTCCTACAATGAGCAGTTCTTC. The encoded protein is CASRGPRSSYNEQFF.

The J gene is TRBJ1-5, the V gene TRBV5-6; 10 bases line up with TRBD1. Unmatched junction bases numbered 3, after V lost 4 bases and J lost 5 bases. Germline CDR1 SGHDT, CDR2 YYEEEE. The CDR3 covers 14 residues. The CDR3 DNA is TGTGCCAGCAGCCCGACAGGGGGCGATCAGCCCCAGCATTTT. Its protein is CASSPTGGDQPQHF.

This clone showed up just once. The chain is built from TRBV7-6 and TRBJ2-6; 9 bases align to TRBD2. CDR3 length equals 19 residues. Germline trimming cut 5 bases from V and 0 bases from J; bases unmatched to any gene: 11. Germline assignment: CDR1 SGHVS and CDR2 FNYEAQ. The CDR3 nucleotides are TGTGCCAGCAGCCCGCGGGGGGGAGCGGGCCACTCTGGGGCCAACGTCCTGACTTTC. Its translation is CASSPRGGAGHSGANVLTF.

V is TRBV29-1 and J is TRBJ2-7, with D perhaps TRBD1 (5 bases). The germline gives CDR1 SQVTM, CDR2 ANQGSEA. The ends were cut back, 6 bases at V and 7 bases at J, with 19 bases in the middle. There are 13 residues in the CDR3. The CDR3 loop is CSVKDMGLYEQYF. CDR3 DNA: TGCAGCGTGAAGGACATGGGGCTATATGAGCAGTACTTC.

With regard to this clone: The sample holds other DNA sequences that translate to the same CDR3. This chain uses TRBV28 with TRBJ2-6, with D unresolved. The ends were cut back, 6 bases at V and 0 bases at J, with 3 bases in the middle. Germline values: CDR1 MDHEN, CDR2 SYDVKM. This CDR3 region has 13 residues. CDR3 nucleotides: TGTGCCAGCAGGACCTCTGGGGCCAACGTCCTGACTTTC. Amino acid sequence: CASRTSGANVLTF. The whole variable domain, filled in from reference TRBV28 and TRBJ2-6, reads DVKVTQSSRYLVKRTGEKVFLECVQDMDHENMFWYRQDPGLGLRLIYFSYDVKMKEKGDIPEGYSVSREKKERFSLILESASTNQTSMYLCASRTSGANVLTFGAGSRLTVL.

The chain carries TRBV9 and TRBJ1-5; weak D call: TRBD1 (6 bases). The germline V and J ends were trimmed by 4 bases and 2 bases, with 13 bases remaining between them. This CDR3 comprises 15 residues. Germline V gene sequence: CDR1 SGDLS, CDR2 YYNGEE. This CDR3 is CASSPTGGGNQPQHF. The CDR3 nucleotides read TGTGCCAGCAGCCCGACAGGAGGAGGCAATCAGCCCCAGCATTTT.

The chain's CDR3 is CASSPRELITDTQYF. The CDR3 DNA sequence: TGTGCCAGCAGCCCCCGGGAGTTAATCACAGATACGCAGTATTTT. The J gene is TRBJ2-3, the V gene TRBV14, with D perhaps TRBD2 (6 bases). This CDR3 region has 15 residues. Per the germline V gene, CDR1 is SGHDN and CDR2 is FVKESK. Trimming pared 4 bases from V and 2 bases from J, leaving 13 bases between.

In DNA form, the CDR3 reads TGTGCCTTTACACGGGCTAGCTCCTACGAGCAGTACTTC. Translation: CAFTRASSYEQYF. The genes are TRBV30 and TRBJ2-7; no reliable D call. Trimming stripped 7 bases from V and 0 bases from J, with 13 bases between. CDR3 length: 13 residues. CDR1 and CDR2 from the germline V gene are GTSNPN and SVGIG (reference sequence).

This chain connects TRBV5-1 to TRBJ2-7; maybe TRBD1 (6 bases). CDR1 SGHRS and CDR2 YFSETQ come from the germline V gene. Trimming cost V 4 bases and J 6 bases, with 20 bases left between them. The CDR3 has 15 amino acids. CDR3 sequence reads: CASSPQTGPHTEQYF. In DNA form, the CDR3 reads TGCGCCAGCAGCCCTCAAACAGGGCCCCATACCGAGCAGTACTTC.

CDR3 residues: CASSPRRDRDQPQHF. CDR3 DNA: TGTGCCAGCTCACCACGCCGGGACAGGGATCAGCCCCAGCATTTT. The genes are TRBV18 and TRBJ1-5; 9 bases match TRBD1. After removal of 1 base from V and 5 bases from J, the junction contained 3 bases not matched to a gene. Germline CDR1 KGHSH, CDR2 LQKENI. There are 15 residues in the CDR3.

This clone was picked up one time. The rearrangement joins TRBV6-1 to TRBJ1-5; D is unresolved. V was shortened by 1 base and J by 1 base, with 8 bases between the two germline ends. This CDR3 region has 15 residues. From germline, CDR1 is MNHNS and CDR2 SASEGT. The CDR3 nucleotides are TGTGCCAGCAGTGAAGGGGGAAGAAGCAATCAGCCCCAGCATTTT. Translating gives CASSEGGRSNQPQHF.

V and J are TRBV18 and TRBJ2-7; TRBD1 matches 7 bases. The CDR3 has 16 amino acids. J was trimmed by 3 bases and V by 4 bases; bases with no gene match: 12. CDR1 is KGHSH and CDR2 is LQKENI in the germline V gene. The DNA for the CDR3 is TGTGCCAGCTCACAATCGCCCGGGACAGCCTACTACGAGCAGTACTTC. Translating gives CASSQSPGTAYYEQYF. The entire variable domain, with the rest obtained from reference TRBV18 and TRBJ2-7, is as follows: NAGVMQNPRHLVRRRGQEARLRCSPMKGHSHVYWYRQLPEEGLKFMVYLQKENIIDESGMPKERFSAEFPKEGPSILRIQQVVRGDSAAYFCASSQSPGTAYYEQYFGPGTRLTVT.

This clone was seen just once. V is TRBV14 and J is TRBJ2-7; unclear D gene. Germline CDR1 is SGHDN and CDR2 is FVKESK. Trimming cost V 1 base and J 5 bases, with 24 bases left between them. CDR3 length: 18 amino acids. The CDR3: CASSQGMSHRVWVDEQYF. Written as DNA, the CDR3 is TGTGCCAGCAGCCAAGGGATGTCTCATAGGGTCTGGGTGGACGAGCAGTACTTC.

Points on this clone: This same CDR3 is encoded by further DNA sequences in the sample. The chain combines TRBV5-1 with TRBJ2-2; TRBD1 might be the D (5 bases). Germline V gene data show CDR1 as SGHRS and CDR2 as YFSETQ. This CDR3 contains 15 residues. The V end lost 1 base, the J end lost 2 bases, and 9 bases lay between the germline ends. The CDR3: CASSLRGVNTGELFF. The CDR3 DNA reads as TGCGCCAGCAGCTTGAGGGGCGTAAACACCGGGGAGCTGTTTTTT.

This chain joins TRBV9 and TRBJ1-1; D may be TRBD1 (5 bases). The CDR3 sequence is 14 residues long. Germline V gives CDR1 SGDLS, CDR2 YYNGEE. V was clipped by 4 bases and J by 1 base, with 11 bases between them. In nucleotides, the CDR3 is TGTGCCAGCAGCCCCCGGGGGGAGAACACTGAAGCTTTCTTT. This sequence encodes CASSPRGENTEAFF. Combining the CDR3 with reference TRBV9 and TRBJ1-1 gives the whole variable domain DSGVTQTPKHLITATGQRVTLRCSPRSGDLSVYWYQQSLDQGLQFLIQYYNGEERAKGNILERFSAQQFPDLHSELNLSSLELGDSALYFCASSPRGENTEAFFGQGTRLTVV.

V gene TRBV2 combines with J gene TRBJ2-5; D possibly corresponds to TRBD1 (5 bases). The CDR3 length is 14 residues. Germline V gives CDR1 SNHLY, CDR2 FYNNEI. The ends were cut back, 2 bases at V and 1 base at J, with 8 bases in the middle. CDR3 sequence reads: CASSELTAQETQYF. The CDR3 coding sequence is TGTGCCAGCAGTGAATTGACAGCCCAAGAGACCCAGTACTTC.

V and J are TRBV18 and TRBJ2-1; D is undetermined. Trimming pared 0 bases from V and 2 bases from J, leaving 8 bases between. This CDR3 has 15 amino acids. Germline V gene lookup returns CDR1 KGHSH and CDR2 LQKENI. The CDR3 spells CASSPPGLTYNEQFF. CDR3 coding DNA: TGTGCCAGCTCACCACCCGGTCTCACCTACAATGAGCAGTTCTTC.

The chain carries TRBV5-8 and TRBJ2-7; TRBD1 matches 9 bases. V trimming: 4 bases; J trimming: 3 bases; junction bases outside the gene matches: 5. Germline V gives CDR1 SGHTS, CDR2 YDEGEE. CDR3 length equals 14 residues. The DNA of the CDR3 is TGTGCCAGCAGCGCCGGGACAGGGCACTACGAGCAGTACTTC. It codes for CASSAGTGHYEQYF.

This chain links TRBV19 with TRBJ2-3; D remains unclear. CDR3 size: 14 residues. Germline V gene lookup returns CDR1 LNHDA and CDR2 SQIVND (reference sequence). The V and J ends lost 3 bases and 0 bases respectively, with 7 bases between them. The CDR3 bases are TGTGCCAGTAGTATTACATATAGCACAGATACGCAGTATTTT. Amino acid sequence: CASSITYSTDTQYF.

The rearrangement links TRBV19 to TRBJ2-1, with 10 positions matching TRBD1. Trimming removed 6 bases from V and 8 bases from J; junction bases left unmatched: 7. CDR3 length equals 14 residues. Per germline, CDR1 LNHDA and CDR2 SQIVND (reference sequence). CDR3 residues: CASRGGQGIDEQFF. In DNA, the CDR3 is TGTGCCAGTAGGGGGGGACAGGGGATCGATGAGCAGTTCTTC.

The J gene is TRBJ2-1, the V gene TRBV27; a possible D gene is TRBD2 (7 bases). CDR3 length equals 16 residues. Germline CDR1 MNHEY, CDR2 SMNVEV (reference sequence). V lost 5 bases to trimming and J lost 9 bases, with 23 bases between them. CDR3 residues: CASSPSLGGAYPEQFF. The CDR3 DNA reads as TGTGCCAGCAGTCCATCCTTGGGGGGGGCCTACCCTGAGCAGTTCTTC.

The chain recombines TRBV5-8 with TRBJ1-5, with D unclear. Deletions cut 2 bases from V and 4 bases from J, with 7 bases between. The CDR3 has 13 residues. Germline values: CDR1 SGHTS, CDR2 YDEGEE. The CDR3 coding sequence is TGTGCCAGCAGCTTCCAGCTAAATCAGCCCCAGCATTTT. Its protein is CASSFQLNQPQHF. Using reference TRBV5-8 and TRBJ1-5 for the parts outside the CDR3, the full variable domain is EAGVTQSPTHLIKTRGQQATLRCSPISGHTSVYWYQQALGLGLQFLLWYDEGEERNRGNFPPRFSGRQFPNYSSELNVNALELEDSALYLCASSFQLNQPQHFGDGTRLSIL.

V is TRBV6-5 and J is TRBJ2-1; D is undetermined. Deletions cut 6 bases from V and 6 bases from J, with 6 bases between. Germline V CDR1 and CDR2: MNHEY, SVGAGI. The CDR3 runs to 11 residues. CDR3 in DNA: TGTGCCAGCAGCCGAGTCAATGAGCAGTTCTTC. Protein sequence: CASSRVNEQFF.

The chain is built from TRBV15 and TRBJ1-1; possibly TRBD1 for D (5 bases). Germline lookup yields CDR1 LNHNV and CDR2 YYDKDF (reference sequence). Trimming removed 4 bases at V and 4 bases at J, with 13 bases between. CDR3 size: 14 residues. The DNA for the CDR3 is TGTGCCACCAGCACGGGGACTGTGGGCACTGAAGCTTTCTTT. Translation gives CATSTGTVGTEAFF.